The 6 T cell receptor beta chains given below trace back to one sample, sequenced in a study of CD8 T cells in Susac syndrome. RNA in amounts of roughly 0.45 to 1 ug was reverse transcribed with random hexamers. Using its own MiXCR run on the immunoSEQ multiplex PCR reads, TCRdb lists one record per CDR3 protein. The sample holds under 150,000 distinct CDR3 sequences, roughly 94% seen once. Specimen: CD4+ T cells from PBMCs. The origin of the receptors is a human donor with multiple sclerosis.

The chain recombines TRBV4-1 with TRBJ2-7, with 8 positions matching TRBD1. The CDR3 runs 16 residues. Germline CDR1 and CDR2: MGHRA and YSYEKL. With 0 bases clipped from V and 1 base from J, the junction kept 5 bases outside the gene matches. Here the CDR3 reads CASSQDSTGVSYEQYF. The CDR3 coding sequence is TGCGCCAGCAGCCAAGATTCGACAGGGGTGTCCTACGAGCAGTACTTC.

The chain joins TRBV20-1 to TRBJ2-3, with 8 bases identical to TRBD2. V was pared by 4 bases and J by 5 bases, with 8 bases of the junction left unmatched. The CDR3 has 14 residues. Germline assignment: CDR1 DFQATT and CDR2 SNEGSKA (reference sequence). The CDR3 region has the DNA TGCAGTGCTATAGCGGGACCCGTAGGAGATACGCAGTATTTT. Protein sequence: CSAIAGPVGDTQYF.

The CDR3 DNA follows: TGTGCCAGCAAAGAGCTCTCCTACAATGAGCAGTTCTTC. Amino acid sequence: CASKELSYNEQFF. The V gene is TRBV2, the J gene TRBJ2-1, with no clear D. This CDR3 contains 13 residues. Germline V gene data show CDR1 as SNHLY and CDR2 as FYNNEI. V gave up 7 bases and J gave up 0 bases, with 7 bases separating them.

This chain joins TRBV18 and TRBJ2-5; D is perhaps TRBD1 (6 bases). CDR1 and CDR2 (germline): KGHSH, LQKENI. The ends were cut back, 1 base at V and 4 bases at J, with 13 bases in the middle. The length of the CDR3 is 15 residues. The CDR3 bases are TGTGCCAGCTCACCACTCCACCCACAGGGAGAGACCCAGTACTTC. Protein: CASSPLHPQGETQYF. Based on the CDR3 plus reference TRBV18 and TRBJ2-5, the full variable domain is NAGVMQNPRHLVRRRGQEARLRCSPMKGHSHVYWYRQLPEEGLKFMVYLQKENIIDESGMPKERFSAEFPKEGPSILRIQQVVRGDSAAYFCASSPLHPQGETQYFGPGTRLLVL.

The V gene is TRBV3-1, the J gene TRBJ1-2; D not certain. Germline CDR1 LGHDT, CDR2 YNNKEL (reference sequence). Trimming took off 0 bases at V and 8 bases at J, with 16 bases between the two ends. The CDR3 sequence is 15 residues long. CDR3 DNA sequence: TGTGCCAGCAGCCAAGATTGGCGAGGGCTAGGAGGCTACACCTTC. Translating it yields CASSQDWRGLGGYTF.

V usage is TRBV11-2 and J usage is TRBJ2-1, with D perhaps matching TRBD2 (6 bases). The V end was cut by 4 bases, the J end by 7 bases, with 17 bases between. The CDR3 loop spans 15 amino acids. Germline values: CDR1 SGHAT, CDR2 FQNNGV. CDR3 loop: CASSSTGVGGNEQFF. In DNA form, the CDR3 reads TGTGCCAGCAGCTCGACCGGCGTTGGAGGGAATGAGCAGTTCTTC.